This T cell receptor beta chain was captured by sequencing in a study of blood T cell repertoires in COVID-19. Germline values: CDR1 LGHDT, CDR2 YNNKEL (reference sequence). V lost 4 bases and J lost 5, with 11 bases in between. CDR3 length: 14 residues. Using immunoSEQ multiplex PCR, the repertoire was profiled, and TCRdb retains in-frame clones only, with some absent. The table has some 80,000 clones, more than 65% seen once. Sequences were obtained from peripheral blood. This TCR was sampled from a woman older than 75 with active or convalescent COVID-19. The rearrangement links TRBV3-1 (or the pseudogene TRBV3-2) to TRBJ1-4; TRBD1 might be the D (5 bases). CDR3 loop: CASSLQGGNEKLFF. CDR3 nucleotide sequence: TGTGCCAGCAGCCTGCAGGGAGGGAATGAAAAACTGTTTTTT.